The 26 T cell receptor beta chains presented below share a single source sample, sequenced in a study of cytomegalovirus exposure and HLA in healthy donors (dated by TCRdb to about 2017). Library preparation was by the immunoSEQ multiplex PCR assay. For the multiplex PCR, a mixture combining 60 forward primers for TCR Vbeta segments and 13 reverse primers for TCR Jbeta segments was used. In TCRdb, the immuneACCESS table is reduced to in-frame sequences with V and J assigned. These tables do not hold every clone; where another copy was compared, an unresolved V gene accounts for under half, and the others remain unexplained. Counted in this sample were some 200,000 clones; roughly 84% of them appeared once. The ten most abundant clones make up about 2.6% of the sample. Sequencing input: PBMCs. The receptors shown here come from a woman in her fifties or sixties in good health and CMV-seropositive.

This sequence joins TRBV5-1 and TRBJ2-5; D unresolved. The CDR3 totals 14 residues. Germline V gene sequence: CDR1 SGHRS, CDR2 YFSETQ. V was pared by 1 base and J by 2 bases, with 9 bases between. CDR3 protein: CASSLSNSQETQYF. The CDR3 DNA is TGCGCCAGCAGCTTGTCCAACTCACAAGAGACCCAGTACTTC. The full variable domain, its missing parts supplied by reference TRBV5-1 and TRBJ2-5, is KAGVTQTPRYLIKTRGQQVTLSCSPISGHRSVSWYQQTPGQGLQFLFEYFSETQRNKGNFPGRFSGRQFSNSRSEMNVSTLELGDSALYLCASSLSNSQETQYFGPGTRLLVL.

The rearrangement joins TRBV27 to TRBJ1-5; D is ambiguous. CDR3 length: 15 residues. Germline V gives CDR1 MNHEY, CDR2 SMNVEV (reference sequence). V lost 10 bases to trimming and J lost 0 bases, with 16 bases between them. The CDR3 nucleotides are TGTGCCACCAGCATCCGTTTCGGTAGCAATCAGCCCCAGCATTTT. Residues: CATSIRFGSNQPQHF.

The CDR3 loop reads CASSPFLSSYNEQFF. The CDR3 nucleotides are TGTGCCAGCTCACCCTTCTTGAGCTCCTACAATGAGCAGTTCTTC. This sequence joins TRBV18 and TRBJ2-1; D is uncertain. Trimming left V 3 bases short and J 0 bases short, with 9 bases between. This CDR3 is 15 amino acids long. Germline CDR1 is KGHSH and CDR2 is LQKENI.

The sample holds one count of this clone. The rearrangement joins TRBV5-4 to TRBJ2-1; 7 nucleotides agree with TRBD2. Germline values: CDR1 SGHNT, CDR2 YYREEE (reference sequence). The CDR3 covers 13 residues. The ends lost 3 bases at V and 14 bases at J; junction bases unmatched: 11. The CDR3 loop is CASSSGGEGLKFF. The CDR3 DNA follows: TGTGCCAGCAGCTCGGGGGGTGAGGGCCTGAAGTTCTTC.

This clone appeared a single time. The genes are TRBV5-1 and TRBJ2-7, with TRBD1 matching 7 bases. CDR3 length: 14 amino acids. Germline V gene sequence: CDR1 SGHRS, CDR2 YFSETQ. Unmatched junction bases numbered 9, after V lost 3 bases and J lost 6 bases. DNA of the CDR3: TGCGCCAGCAGCTGGGCTGACAGGGTACCCGAGCAGTACTTC. Residues: CASSWADRVPEQYF.

The chain carries TRBV6-5 and TRBJ1-2; 8 positions agree with TRBD1. Germline loops: CDR1 MNHEY, CDR2 SVGAGI. Germline trimming cut 5 bases from V and 6 bases from J; bases unmatched to any gene: 8. The CDR3 spans 14 residues. CDR3 in DNA: TGTGCCAGCAGTACGACCGACAGGGGTCATGGCTACACCTTC. Its protein product is CASSTTDRGHGYTF.

The rearrangement uses TRBV7-2 and TRBJ1-5; TRBD1 matches at 8 bases. The CDR3 runs to 15 residues. V gave up 1 base and J gave up 3 bases; unmatched junction bases: 2. The germline gives CDR1 SGHTA, CDR2 FQGNSA. The CDR3 DNA is TGTGCCAGCAGCTTAGAGACAGGGGTCAATCAGCCCCAGCATTTT. It codes for CASSLETGVNQPQHF.

This rearrangement joins TRBV7-6 to TRBJ2-1; weak D call: TRBD2 (7 bases). The CDR3 is 18 amino acids. With 5 bases removed from V and 4 bases from J, the gap between germline ends came to 24 bases. Germline assignment: CDR1 SGHVS and CDR2 FNYEAQ. CDR3 coding DNA: TGTGCCAGCAGCCGCGATGAAGGGGGGGCCCCCCCATACAATGAGCAGTTCTTC. Its translation is CASSRDEGGAPPYNEQFF. The variable domain in full, completed from reference TRBV7-6 and TRBJ2-1, reads GAGVSQSPRYKVTKRGQDVALRCDPISGHVSLYWYRQALGQGPEFLTYFNYEAQQDKSGLPNDRFSAERPEGSISTLTIQRTEQRDSAMYRCASSRDEGGAPPYNEQFFGPGTRLTVL.

This chain joins TRBV6-5 and TRBJ1-3; the D is unclear. V gave up 4 bases and J gave up 0 bases, with 13 bases separating them. CDR1 is MNHEY and CDR2 is SVGAGI in the germline V gene. The length of the CDR3 is 16 residues. The DNA of the CDR3 is TGTGCCAGCAGTTCCCCCCGTTATAGCTCTGGAAACACCATATATTTT. As protein: CASSSPRYSSGNTIYF.

This rearrangement joins TRBV6-6 to TRBJ2-1; TRBD2 aligns across 9 bases. The CDR3 runs to 14 residues. Germline CDR1 is MNHNY and CDR2 is SVGAGI (reference sequence). Trimming cost V 2 bases and J 10 bases; bases outside gene matches: 6. The CDR3 DNA sequence: TGTGCCAGCAGTTACGGCGGGGGGGCCAGAGAGCAGTTCTTC. Protein product: CASSYGGGAREQFF.

The chain combines TRBV5-6 with TRBJ2-1; D gene ambiguous. CDR1 and CDR2 from the germline V gene are SGHDT and YYEEEE. The CDR3 sequence is 13 residues long. Trimming stripped 5 bases from V and 5 bases from J, with 11 bases between. CDR3 loop: CASSPWLNNEQFF. As DNA, the CDR3 is TGTGCCAGCAGTCCTTGGCTGAACAATGAGCAGTTCTTC.

The chain links TRBV2 to TRBJ1-1; D is unresolved. CDR1 and CDR2 (germline): SNHLY, FYNNEI. CDR3 length equals 16 residues. Trimming removed 4 bases at V and 0 bases at J, with 15 bases between. The CDR3 DNA follows: TGTGCCAGCAGTGGCTCTTCGGGATTTCTGAACACTGAAGCTTTCTTT. Translated: CASSGSSGFLNTEAFF.

The V and J genes are TRBV5-1 and TRBJ2-1; D may be TRBD1 (6 bases). Trimming pared 0 bases from V and 0 bases from J, leaving 10 bases between. The CDR3 is made up of 16 amino acids. In germline, CDR1 is SGHRS, CDR2 YFSETQ. The CDR3 DNA is TGCGCCAGCAGCTTGGGGCTAGGGGGCTCCTACAATGAGCAGTTCTTC. This sequence encodes CASSLGLGGSYNEQFF.

V is TRBV12-5 and J is TRBJ1-4; 9 nucleotides line up with TRBD1. The V gene's germline CDR1 is LGHNT and CDR2 FRNRAP. V was pared by 4 bases and J by 0 bases, with 9 bases of the junction left unmatched. The CDR3 extends over 18 amino acids. The CDR3 region is CASGSCLGQGATNEKLFF. In nucleotides, the CDR3 is TGTGCTAGTGGTTCTTGCTTGGGACAGGGAGCAACTAATGAAAAACTGTTTTTT.

In DNA, the CDR3 is TGTGCCAGCAGCCAAGATACAGGGGCCCCAGGATCACCCCTCCACTTT. The encoded protein is CASSQDTGAPGSPLHF. The chain employs TRBV5-4 and TRBJ1-6; the match to TRBD1 covers 7 bases. Looked up from germline, CDR1 is SGHNT and CDR2 is YYREEE (reference sequence). V dropped 4 bases and J dropped 10; count of bases not matched to a gene: 14. There are 16 residues in the CDR3.

This clone was counted once. This chain connects TRBV18 to TRBJ1-1; D remains ambiguous. CDR3 length: 15 residues. Germline CDR1 is KGHSH and CDR2 is LQKENI. V lost 2 bases, J lost 3 bases, and 13 bases lay in between. DNA for the CDR3: TGTGCCAGCTCACCATCCACGGGATCGTACACTGAAGCTTTCTTT. Its protein is CASSPSTGSYTEAFF.

The V gene is TRBV5-5, the J gene TRBJ2-3, with 8 positions matching TRBD2. V shed 1 base, J shed 3 bases, and the junction held 4 bases outside the gene matches. CDR1 SGHKS and CDR2 YYEKEE come from the germline V gene (reference sequence). The CDR3 runs to 15 residues. CDR3 sequence reads: CASSLWLAGTDTQYF. CDR3 nucleotide sequence: TGTGCCAGCAGCTTGTGGCTAGCGGGTACAGATACGCAGTATTTT.

The chain recombines TRBV7-9 with TRBJ2-3, with TRBD2 matching over 13 bases. CDR1 and CDR2 from the germline V gene are SEHNR and FQNEAQ (reference sequence). The V and J ends lost 2 bases and 4 bases, in that order; junction bases with no gene match: 9. CDR3 length equals 18 residues. DNA of the CDR3: TGTGCCAGCAGCTTATCCATACTAGCGGGGGGGTCCGCAGATACGCAGTATTTT. Encoded protein: CASSLSILAGGSADTQYF.

The chain carries TRBV19 and TRBJ2-3; perhaps TRBD1 as D (8 bases). The germline gives CDR1 LNHDA, CDR2 SQIVND (reference sequence). V was pared by 3 bases and J by 2 bases, with 15 bases between. This CDR3 is 16 amino acids long. CDR3 amino acids: CASSMGGGQVTDTQYF. The CDR3 bases are TGTGCCAGTAGTATGGGAGGGGGACAGGTCACAGATACGCAGTATTTT.

This clone showed up just a few times. The chain links TRBV10-2 to TRBJ1-2, with D uncertain. V shed 2 bases and J shed 6 bases, with 10 bases lying between them. Germline-derived CDR1 and CDR2 are WSHSY and SAAADI. This CDR3 contains 13 residues. The CDR3 sequence is CASSEGQHHGYTF. In DNA form, the CDR3 reads TGCGCCAGCAGTGAGGGTCAACACCATGGCTACACCTTC.

The chain uses TRBV5-4 and TRBJ2-2; a possible D gene is TRBD1 (5 bases). This CDR3 is built from 13 residues. Trimming pared 2 bases from V and 5 bases from J, leaving 7 bases between. Germline V gene data show CDR1 as SGHNT and CDR2 as YYREEE (reference sequence). Written as DNA, the CDR3 is TGTGCCAGCAGCTTACAGGATACCGGGGAGCTGTTTTTT. Protein product: CASSLQDTGELFF.

The J gene is TRBJ2-7, the V gene TRBV5-1; a possible D gene is TRBD1 (6 bases). CDR3 length: 14 residues. CDR1 is SGHRS and CDR2 is YFSETQ in the germline V gene. Trimming pared 0 bases from V and 4 bases from J, leaving 11 bases between. The DNA for the CDR3 is TGCGCCAGCAGCTTGGGCGGACAGCTATACGAGCAGTACTTC. Its translation is CASSLGGQLYEQYF.

The chain couples TRBV4-1 to TRBJ2-3; 8 nucleotides line up with TRBD2. The CDR3 has 19 amino acids. The junction had 14 bases not matched to a gene; V was cut back by 0 bases and J by 3 bases. Looked up from germline, CDR1 is MGHRA and CDR2 is YSYEKL. CDR3 sequence (DNA): TGCGCCAGCAGCCAAGATAGAAGGCGGGGGGCCTCCCCGACAGATACGCAGTATTTT. It translates to CASSQDRRRGASPTDTQYF.

J is TRBJ2-2 and V is TRBV5-6, with D possibly matching TRBD1 (5 bases). The CDR3 consists of 16 residues. Germline V gene sequence: CDR1 SGHDT, CDR2 YYEEEE. V gave up 4 bases and J gave up 5 bases, with 18 bases separating them. The CDR3 sequence: CASSAFQGSETGELFF. CDR3 DNA: TGTGCCAGCAGCGCCTTTCAGGGATCAGAGACCGGGGAGCTGTTTTTT.

The genes are TRBV27 and TRBJ1-5, with 11 positions matching TRBD1. The trim removed 6 bases at V and 0 bases at J, leaving 10 bases unmatched. There are 18 residues in the CDR3. Germline V gene data show CDR1 as MNHEY and CDR2 as SMNVEV (reference sequence). CDR3 sequence: CASRSGQGGVYSNQPQHF. The CDR3 bases are TGTGCCAGCAGATCGGGACAGGGGGGGGTATATAGCAATCAGCCCCAGCATTTT.

The V gene is TRBV7-2, the J gene TRBJ2-2; 7 bases are shared with TRBD2. Germline loops: CDR1 SGHTA, CDR2 FQGNSA. The V segment lost 2 bases and the J segment 0 bases; nucleotides outside the gene matches: 9. The CDR3 consists of 18 residues. The DNA for the CDR3 is TGTGCCAGCAGCTTAAAGCCGCTGCGGGGGACGAACACCGGGGAGCTGTTTTTT. Translating gives CASSLKPLRGTNTGELFF.